The 23 T cell receptor beta chains presented below share a single source sample, sequenced in a study of T-cell memory formation after mild COVID-19. TCRdb used MiXCR to reprocess the 5' RACE reads, holding one entry per CDR3 protein. The sample holds more than 150,000 distinct CDR3 sequences; roughly 23% are singletons and the top ten take 20% to 25%. Sample: PBMCs or a T cell subset sorted from them (not recorded which). All receptors come from an adult woman who had mild COVID-19 (a few samples of this study predate the infection). Cell type and time point are not known.

The chain has TRBV30 and TRBJ1-1; D is uncertain. V was trimmed by 0 bases and J by 13 bases, leaving 18 bases between them. Germline V CDR1 and CDR2: GTSNPN, SVGIG (reference sequence). This CDR3 contains 13 residues. CDR3 loop: CAWSVIGPKLDFF. The CDR3 DNA reads as TGTGCCTGGAGTGTAATCGGTCCTAAGCTGGATTTCTTT.

The chain is built from TRBV5-1 and TRBJ2-7; perhaps TRBD1 as D (6 bases). V was pared by 1 base and J by 4 bases, with 15 bases between. Germline V gene sequence: CDR1 SGHRS, CDR2 YFSETQ. This CDR3 contains 15 residues. The CDR3 DNA is TGCGCCAGCAGCTTGCAACAGGGATCCTTGTACGAGCAGTACTTC. This encodes CASSLQQGSLYEQYF. The entire variable domain, with the rest obtained from reference TRBV5-1 and TRBJ2-7, is as follows: KAGVTQTPRYLIKTRGQQVTLSCSPISGHRSVSWYQQTPGQGLQFLFEYFSETQRNKGNFPGRFSGRQFSNSRSEMNVSTLELGDSALYLCASSLQQGSLYEQYFGPGTRLTVT.

The chain has TRBV12-3 or TRBV12-4 and TRBJ2-5, with D unclear. This CDR3 is 14 amino acids long. Between the trimmed V and J ends, which lost 5 bases and 4 bases, there was a span of 14 bases. CDR3 sequence (DNA): TGTGCCAGCAGTCTTCTTTTACGGCGAGAGACCCAGTACTTC. Its protein is CASSLLLRRETQYF.

The genes are TRBV5-5 and TRBJ1-5; 8 bases are a match to TRBD1. This CDR3 has 16 amino acids. Per the germline V gene, CDR1 is SGHKS and CDR2 is YYEKEE (reference sequence). V was clipped by 4 bases and J by 3 bases; unmatched bases: 9. CDR3 amino acids: CASSDDGQGYNQPQHF. The CDR3 nucleotides are TGTGCCAGCAGCGACGACGGACAGGGTTACAATCAGCCCCAGCATTTT.

This clonotype was seen more than once but under ten times. V gene TRBV2 combines with J gene TRBJ1-5; the match to TRBD1 covers 8 bases. The V and J ends lost 4 bases and 4 bases, in that order; junction bases with no gene match: 0. The CDR3 length is 13 residues. CDR1 and CDR2 (germline): SNHLY, FYNNEI. CDR3 bases: TGTGCCAGCAGTGGGACAGGGAATCAGCCCCAGCATTTT. Translation: CASSGTGNQPQHF. The variable domain in full, with the rest retrieved from reference TRBV2 and TRBJ1-5, is EPEVTQTPSHQVTQMGQEVILRCVPISNHLYFYWYRQILGQKVEFLVSFYNNEISEKSEIFDDQFSVERPDGSNFTLKIRSTKLEDSAMYFCASSGTGNQPQHFGDGTRLSIL.

The chain is built from TRBV19 and TRBJ2-1; 9 bases line up with TRBD2. V gave up 7 bases and J gave up 7 bases; unmatched junction bases: 5. Germline CDR1 reads LNHDA; CDR2 reads SQIVND (reference sequence). The CDR3 spans 13 residues. CDR3 nucleotide sequence: TGTGCCAGTACGGGACTAGCCTGGAATGAGCAGTTCTTC. It specifies CASTGLAWNEQFF.

This chain links TRBV11-2 with TRBJ2-1; no clear D gene. Trimming removed 0 bases from V and 10 bases from J, with 7 bases in between. This CDR3 has 12 amino acids. Germline-derived CDR1 and CDR2 are SGHAT and FQNNGV. DNA of the CDR3: TGTGCCAGCAGCTTAGAGGCTAGGGAGCAGTTCTTC. Its protein product is CASSLEAREQFF.

Only a few counts were recorded for this clonotype. CDR3 coding DNA: TGTGCCAGCAGTGATATCGAGAATTCACCCCTCCACTTT. The encoded protein is CASSDIENSPLHF. The J gene is TRBJ1-6, the V gene TRBV6-1, with D unresolved. V was clipped by 3 bases and J by 7 bases, with 7 bases between them. This CDR3 is built from 13 residues. Germline V lookup: CDR1 MNHNS, CDR2 SASEGT.

The chain uses TRBV7-7 and TRBJ2-3; possibly TRBD1 for D (5 bases). Germline CDR1 reads SSHAT; CDR2 reads FNYEAQ (reference sequence). The CDR3 loop spans 16 amino acids. V was shortened by 4 bases and J by 3 bases, with 17 bases between the two germline ends. The CDR3 is CASSYIRTRVTDTQYF. CDR3 nucleotides: TGTGCCAGCAGCTATATCCGGACCAGGGTGACAGATACGCAGTATTTT.

This clonotype was seen a single time. The genes are TRBV12-3 or TRBV12-4 and TRBJ2-1; possible D gene TRBD2, 5 bases. The CDR3 extends over 13 amino acids. Trimming took 7 bases from V and 10 from J, leaving 17 bases between them. The DNA for the CDR3 is TGTGCCAGCAACCTAGCACACCAGAACGAGCAGTTCTTC. Protein product: CASNLAHQNEQFF.

The rearrangement joins TRBV9 to TRBJ2-1; D unresolved. V was clipped by 3 bases and J by 8 bases, with 18 bases between them. The CDR3 totals 15 residues. CDR1 is SGDLS, CDR2 YYNGEE, per germline. CDR3 residues: CASSESGSAFDEQFF. DNA of the CDR3: TGTGCCAGCAGCGAATCGGGCTCGGCCTTCGATGAGCAGTTCTTC.

The rearrangement uses TRBV6-8 and TRBJ2-2, with a weak D call TRBD1 (5 bases). The CDR3 loop spans 17 amino acids. V was clipped by 7 bases and J by 1 base, with 19 bases between them. Germline V gene lookup returns CDR1 MNHGY and CDR2 SAAAGT. In nucleotides, the CDR3 is TGTGCCAGCATACCGACTTGGGCCAGGGTGAACACCGGGGAGCTGTTTTTT. Translation: CASIPTWARVNTGELFF.

This clonotype was found a few times. V is TRBV11-2 and J is TRBJ2-2; D is undetermined. The germline V gene encodes CDR1 SGHAT and CDR2 FQNNGV. Trimming removed 4 bases from V and 0 bases from J, with 12 bases in between. CDR3 length equals 16 residues. As DNA, the CDR3 is TGTGCCAGCAGCTCTGATAGGGCCGCGAACACCGGGGAGCTGTTTTTT. This codes for CASSSDRAANTGELFF.

This clonotype was counted between two and nine times. V and J are TRBV4-2 and TRBJ1-4; D ambiguous. V was trimmed by 0 bases and J by 6 bases, leaving 8 bases between them. The germline gives CDR1 LGHNA, CDR2 YNFKEQ. The CDR3 is made up of 14 amino acids. CDR3 protein: CASSQEQADEKLFF. The CDR3 DNA is TGTGCCAGCAGCCAAGAACAAGCCGATGAAAAACTGTTTTTT.

V and J are TRBV7-8 and TRBJ2-2; 7 bases line up with TRBD2. The CDR3 runs 16 residues. Germline assignment: CDR1 SGHVS and CDR2 FQNEAQ. The V segment lost 3 bases and the J segment 0 bases; nucleotides outside the gene matches: 4. As DNA, the CDR3 is TGTGCCAGCAGCTTGGGAGGGAGCCCGAACACCGGGGAGCTGTTTTTT. Its translation: CASSLGGSPNTGELFF.

In regard to this clonotype: Germline is not matched at one junction end, which may reflect a read error. This chain links TRBV4-2 with TRBJ1-1; D unclear. The length of the CDR3 is 13 residues. In germline, CDR1 is LGHNA, CDR2 YNFKEQ. The CDR3 is CASIQALNTEAFF. The CDR3 nucleotides are TGTGCCAGCATCCAAGCCCTGAACACTGAAGCTTTCTTT.

This clonotype occurred a few times. The CDR3 nucleotides read TGTGCCAGCAGCTTACCAGGGCCCTACGAGCAGTACTTC. Protein sequence: CASSLPGPYEQYF. This sequence joins TRBV11-2 and TRBJ2-7, with a possible D match to TRBD1 (5 bases). Trimming stripped 2 bases from V and 2 bases from J, with 7 bases between. The CDR3 consists of 13 residues. The germline V gene encodes CDR1 SGHAT and CDR2 FQNNGV.

The CDR3: CAISEFISPGLAGSTDTQYF. The CDR3 nucleotides are TGTGCCATCAGTGAGTTCATTTCTCCGGGACTAGCGGGGTCGACAGATACGCAGTATTTT. The genes are TRBV10-3 and TRBJ2-3, with 13 bases identical to TRBD2. Trimming at V came to 1 base and at J to 3 bases, leaving 13 bases not matched to a gene. The CDR3 spans 20 residues. In germline, CDR1 is ENHRY, CDR2 SYGVKD.

This clonotype occurred a few times. The chain employs TRBV5-1 and TRBJ2-5; no definite D call. The CDR3 spans 18 residues. With 4 bases removed from V and 5 bases from J, the gap between germline ends came to 27 bases. CDR1 and CDR2 (germline): SGHRS, YFSETQ. DNA of the CDR3: TGCGCCAGCAGCCCCAGCGACACGGGCCTTAAAAATGGGGAGACCCAGTACTTC. Protein product: CASSPSDTGLKNGETQYF.

The chain uses TRBV5-1 and TRBJ1-1, with 9 bases aligning to TRBD1. V lost 3 bases to trimming and J lost 1 base; unmatched junction nucleotides: 4. The V gene's germline CDR1 is SGHRS and CDR2 YFSETQ. The CDR3 loop spans 15 amino acids. The CDR3 coding sequence is TGCGCCAGCAGCTGGGGGGACAGGGCGAACACTGAAGCTTTCTTT. As protein: CASSWGDRANTEAFF.

In this sample, this clonotype turned up a few times. The chain combines TRBV12-3 or TRBV12-4 with TRBJ2-5; TRBD1 is a possible D gene (5 bases). V lost 2 bases to trimming and J lost 0 bases, with 7 bases between them. The CDR3 is 14 residues long. The CDR3 reads CASSLPDNQETQYF. The CDR3 nucleotides are TGTGCCAGCAGTTTACCGGACAACCAAGAGACCCAGTACTTC.

This clonotype appeared many times. The chain's CDR3 is CASSLSGGVTDTQYF. The CDR3, as DNA: TGTGCCAGCAGCTTATCCGGGGGGGTCACAGATACGCAGTATTTT. The chain is built from TRBV7-3 and TRBJ2-3, with 8 positions matching TRBD2. V lost 2 bases to trimming and J lost 2 bases; unmatched junction nucleotides: 3. Germline V gene data show CDR1 as SGHTA and CDR2 as FQGTGA. The CDR3 covers 15 residues.

This clonotype was observed a handful of times. This chain links TRBV11-2 with TRBJ2-2; 10 nucleotides align to TRBD1. The junction had 17 bases not matched to a gene; V was cut back by 7 bases and J by 6 bases. Germline V gene sequence: CDR1 SGHAT, CDR2 FQNNGV. The CDR3 has 18 amino acids. Here the CDR3 reads CASNLGYGTGESAGELFF. In DNA form, the CDR3 reads TGTGCCAGCAACCTCGGATACGGGACAGGGGAATCGGCCGGGGAGCTGTTTTTT.